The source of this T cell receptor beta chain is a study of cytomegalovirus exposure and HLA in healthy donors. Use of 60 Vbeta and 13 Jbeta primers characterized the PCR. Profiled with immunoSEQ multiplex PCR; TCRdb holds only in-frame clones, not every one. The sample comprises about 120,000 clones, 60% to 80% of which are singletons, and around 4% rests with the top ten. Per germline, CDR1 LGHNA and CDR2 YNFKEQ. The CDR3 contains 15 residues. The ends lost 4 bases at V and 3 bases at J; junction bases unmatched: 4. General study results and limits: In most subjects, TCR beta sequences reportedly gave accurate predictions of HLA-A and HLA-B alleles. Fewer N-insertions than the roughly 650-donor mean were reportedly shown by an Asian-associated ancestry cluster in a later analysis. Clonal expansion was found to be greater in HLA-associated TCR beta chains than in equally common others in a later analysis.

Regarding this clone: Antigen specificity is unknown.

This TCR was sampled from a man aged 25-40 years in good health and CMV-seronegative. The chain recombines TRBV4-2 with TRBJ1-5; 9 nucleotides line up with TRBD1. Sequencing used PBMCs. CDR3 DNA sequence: TGTGCCAGCAGCCTTACAGGGGGCCCCAATCAGCCCCAGCATTTT. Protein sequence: CASSLTGGPNQPQHF.